One and the same sample provided the 4 T cell receptor beta chains below, sequenced in a study of CD8 T cells in Susac syndrome. RNA was extracted with the RNeasy kit, and a quantity of roughly 0.45 to 1 ug was reverse transcribed using random hexamers. TCRdb re-derived calls from the immunoSEQ multiplex PCR reads in MiXCR, one entry per CDR3 protein. The sample has about 190,000 distinct CDR3 sequences; 91% are singletons. Sequenced input: CD4+ T cells from PBMCs. These receptors all come from a human donor with Susac syndrome.

The chain uses TRBV3-1 and TRBJ2-7, with D possibly being TRBD1 or TRBD2 (5 bases each). Germline CDR1 reads LGHDT; CDR2 reads YNNKEL (reference sequence). The ends were cut back, 0 bases at V and 4 bases at J, with 10 bases in the middle. CDR3 length: 14 residues. The CDR3 loop reads CASSQEGVVYEQYF. CDR3 coding DNA: TGTGCCAGCAGCCAAGAGGGGGTGGTTTACGAGCAGTACTTC.

CDR3 sequence: CASRPETGFSNQPQHF. CDR3 in DNA: TGTGCCAGCAGGCCAGAGACAGGGTTTAGCAATCAGCCCCAGCATTTT. The chain employs TRBV5-6 and TRBJ1-5; 7 bases map to TRBD1. Germline V gene sequence: CDR1 SGHDT, CDR2 YYEEEE. The length of the CDR3 is 16 residues. Losses at the gene ends were 5 bases for V and 0 bases for J; bases not matched to a gene: 8.

This chain joins TRBV12-3 or TRBV12-4 and TRBJ2-2; unclear D gene. V lost 5 bases to trimming and J lost 1 base, with 5 bases between them. CDR3 length: 13 amino acids. The DNA of the CDR3 is TGTGCCAGCAGTCCAATGAACACCGGGGAGCTGTTTTTT. Residues: CASSPMNTGELFF.

The J gene is TRBJ2-2, the V gene TRBV20-1; a weak D match, TRBD1 (6 bases). The ends were cut back, 3 bases at V and 5 bases at J, with 10 bases in the middle. CDR3 size: 13 residues. Per the germline V gene, CDR1 is DFQATT and CDR2 is SNEGSKA (reference sequence). The CDR3 sequence: CSASGTPTGELFF. The CDR3 DNA reads TGCAGTGCTAGTGGGACACCTACCGGGGAGCTGTTTTTT.